Presented here are 19 T cell receptor beta chains from one specimen sequenced in a study of long-term antiretroviral therapy in people with HIV. Researchers ran immunoSEQ v3.0 at survey level. Generated by immunoSEQ multiplex PCR, the TCRdb table keeps only in-frame clones and is missing some. The sample lists approximately 20,000 clones; roughly 76% were seen once. This sample comprised unsorted PBMCs, obtained about 1.8 years before starting antiretroviral therapy. The receptors shown here come from a woman between 35 and 50 years old with HIV.

J is TRBJ1-1 and V is TRBV5-6, with D perhaps TRBD1 (5 bases). Trimming removed 4 bases from V and 1 base from J, with 11 bases in between. The germline gives CDR1 SGHDT, CDR2 YYEEEE. The CDR3 sequence is 14 residues long. The chain's CDR3 is CASSTGHQNTEAFF. The CDR3 nucleotides read TGTGCCAGCAGCACAGGACACCAGAACACTGAAGCTTTCTTT.

By share, this clone ranks as medium-sized (0.01 to 0.1%). V is TRBV19 and J is TRBJ1-5, with D unclear. The CDR3 sequence is 16 residues long. V lost 2 bases and J 0 bases, leaving 11 bases between the germline ends. CDR1 and CDR2 from the germline V gene are LNHDA and SQIVND (reference sequence). CDR3 in DNA: TGTGCCAGTAGTATATTTACCGGGTATAGCAATCAGCCCCAGCATTTT. Translated: CASSIFTGYSNQPQHF. Supplemented by reference TRBV19 and TRBJ1-5, the full variable domain reads DGGITQSPKYLFRKEGQNVTLSCEQNLNHDAMYWYRQDPGQGLRLIYYSQIVNDFQKGDIAEGYSVSREKKESFPLTVTSAQKNPTAFYLCASSIFTGYSNQPQHFGDGTRLSIL.

V usage is TRBV6-1 and J usage is TRBJ2-2, with 8 nucleotides matching TRBD1. CDR1 is MNHNS and CDR2 is SASEGT in the germline V gene. The J segment lost 6 bases and the V segment lost 8 bases, leaving 5 bases of the junction unmatched. This CDR3 contains 13 residues. The CDR3 loop is CASVLQGAGELFF. The DNA of the CDR3 is TGTGCCAGCGTGTTACAGGGGGCCGGGGAGCTGTTTTTT.

The rearrangement links TRBV12-5 to TRBJ2-7; 7 bases map to TRBD1. Looked up from germline, CDR1 is LGHNT and CDR2 is FRNRAP. V was pared by 5 bases and J by 2 bases, with 6 bases of the junction left unmatched. This CDR3 contains 14 residues. CDR3 in amino acids: CASGQWDSPYEQYF. In nucleotides, the CDR3 is TGTGCTAGTGGTCAATGGGACAGCCCCTACGAGCAGTACTTC. Filled out from reference TRBV12-5 and TRBJ2-7, the complete variable domain reads DARVTQTPRHKVTEMGQEVTMRCQPILGHNTVFWYRQTMMQGLELLAYFRNRAPLDDSGMPKDRFSAEMPDATLATLKIQPSEPRDSAVYFCASGQWDSPYEQYFGPGTRLTVT.

Here the CDR3 reads CASSLRRGGLIDEQFF. The DNA of the CDR3 is TGTGCCAGCAGCTTACGCCGCGGGGGTCTAATAGATGAGCAGTTCTTC. This chain links TRBV13 with TRBJ2-1, with 7 nucleotides matching TRBD2. Germline V lookup: CDR1 PRHDT, CDR2 FYEKMQ (reference sequence). The CDR3 consists of 16 residues. V lost 2 bases to trimming and J lost 8 bases; unmatched junction nucleotides: 12. The entire variable domain, with the rest obtained from reference TRBV13 and TRBJ2-1, is as follows: AAGVIQSPRHLIKEKRETATLKCYPIPRHDTVYWYQQGPGQDPQFLISFYEKMQSDKGSIPDRFSAQQFSDYHSELNMSSLELGDSALYFCASSLRRGGLIDEQFFGPGTRLTVL.

This clone has a handful of counts. The rearrangement links TRBV29-1 to TRBJ1-5, with D hard to call. The CDR3 is 15 amino acids. Germline V lookup: CDR1 SQVTM, CDR2 ANQGSEA. V lost 4 bases to trimming and J lost 2 bases, with 15 bases between them. The CDR3 DNA follows: TGCAGCGTTGCTGACGGTCTTTTGGGCAATCAGCCCCAGCATTTT. Protein: CSVADGLLGNQPQHF. The variable domain in full, with the rest retrieved from reference TRBV29-1 and TRBJ1-5, is SAVISQKPSRDICQRGTSLTIQCQVDSQVTMMFWYRQQPGQSLTLIATANQGSEATYESGFVIDKFPISRPNLTFSTLTVSNMSPEDSSIYLCSVADGLLGNQPQHFGDGTRLSIL.

V usage is TRBV2 and J usage is TRBJ2-1; 9 bases map to TRBD2. The CDR3 has 15 residues. In germline, CDR1 is SNHLY, CDR2 FYNNEI. With 4 bases clipped from V and 2 bases from J, the junction kept 3 bases outside the gene matches. The DNA for the CDR3 is TGTGCCAGCAGTGTCGGACTAGCGACCTACAATGAGCAGTTCTTC. Its translation: CASSVGLATYNEQFF.

The chain couples TRBV6-1 to TRBJ2-7; D may be TRBD1 (6 bases). Germline lookup yields CDR1 MNHNS and CDR2 SASEGT. The CDR3 totals 15 residues. V lost 0 bases to trimming and J lost 1 base, with 10 bases between them. The CDR3 DNA sequence: TGTGCCAGCAGTGAAGCGGCAGGGGTATCCTACGAGCAGTACTTC. As protein: CASSEAAGVSYEQYF.

V gene TRBV7-9 combines with J gene TRBJ1-5; 8 bases agree with TRBD1. This CDR3 is 17 amino acids long. After removal of 1 base from V and 7 bases from J, the junction contained 12 bases not matched to a gene. Germline lookup yields CDR1 SEHNR and CDR2 FQNEAQ (reference sequence). The CDR3 coding sequence is TGTGCCAGCAGCTTAGTGGGCAGACAGGGGATCAGACAGCCCCAGCATTTT. It is translated as CASSLVGRQGIRQPQHF.

The rearrangement links TRBV2 to TRBJ1-2; 7 bases are shared with TRBD1. V trimming: 5 bases; J trimming: 4 bases; junction bases outside the gene matches: 4. Germline CDR1 and CDR2: SNHLY and FYNNEI. This CDR3 is built from 13 residues. Here the CDR3 DNA reads TGTGCCAGCAGTAGTGACAGGGTCTATGGCTACACCTTC. This encodes CASSSDRVYGYTF.

This clone was seen a handful of times. The chain has TRBV6-5 and TRBJ2-7, with TRBD1 identical over 8 bases. This CDR3 has 13 amino acids. The germline CDR1 and CDR2 sequences are MNHEY and SVGAGI. The trim removed 5 bases at V and 2 bases at J, leaving 2 bases unmatched. In nucleotides, the CDR3 is TGTGCCAGCAGTCCAGGGGGCACCTACGAGCAGTACTTC. Its translation: CASSPGGTYEQYF.

The CDR3 region is CASSAAVIKERDHQPQHF. DNA of the CDR3: TGTGCCAGCAGCGCGGCAGTAATAAAGGAGAGGGATCATCAGCCCCAGCATTTT. V and J are TRBV2 and TRBJ1-5; D remains unclear. V was clipped by 6 bases and J by 5 bases, with 26 bases between them. The CDR3 is 18 amino acids. Germline CDR1 SNHLY, CDR2 FYNNEI.

The sample holds a few counts of this clone. J is TRBJ2-7 and V is TRBV7-9; 12 bases map to TRBD2. CDR3 length equals 16 residues. Germline V gene sequence: CDR1 SEHNR, CDR2 FQNEAQ (reference sequence). V gave up 4 bases and J gave up 3 bases; unmatched junction bases: 7. DNA for the CDR3: TGTGCCAGCAGCTCACCTAGCGGGAGGGGCCACTACGAGCAGTACTTC. Protein sequence: CASSSPSGRGHYEQYF.

The chain links TRBV5-4 to TRBJ2-4, with D unclear. Between the trimmed V and J ends, which lost 3 bases and 3 bases, there was a span of 10 bases. This CDR3 has 14 residues. CDR1 is SGHNT, CDR2 YYREEE, per germline (reference sequence). The CDR3 DNA sequence: TGTGCCAGCAGCTCGCCACAGATCAAAAACATTCAGTACTTC. Protein sequence: CASSSPQIKNIQYF.

This chain joins TRBV5-1 and TRBJ2-2; 13 positions agree with TRBD2. The CDR3 is 18 amino acids. After removal of 0 bases from V and 7 bases from J, the junction contained 9 bases not matched to a gene. Germline V CDR1 and CDR2: SGHRS, YFSETQ. The CDR3 sequence is CASSLVPGLAGVVGELFF. As DNA, the CDR3 is TGCGCCAGCAGCTTGGTCCCCGGACTAGCGGGGGTAGTCGGGGAGCTGTTTTTT.

The count of this clone is one. The chain employs TRBV29-1 and TRBJ1-2; D call uncertain. The CDR3 spans 11 residues. The V end was cut by 6 bases, the J end by 2 bases, with 7 bases between. Germline V gives CDR1 SQVTM, CDR2 ANQGSEA. In DNA form, the CDR3 reads TGCAGCGTCACAGAGAACTATGGCTACACCTTC. Residues: CSVTENYGYTF.

This clone was seen only once. This chain joins TRBV4-1 and TRBJ1-3, with no clear D. V shed 2 bases and J shed 3 bases, with 20 bases lying between them. The CDR3 spans 18 residues. Germline V gene lookup returns CDR1 MGHRA and CDR2 YSYEKL. CDR3 nucleotide sequence: TGCGCCAGCAGCCAACTAGACCTAGGACTTGCCATTGGAAACACCATATATTTT. This codes for CASSQLDLGLAIGNTIYF.

The chain uses TRBV13 and TRBJ2-3; TRBD2 matches at 9 bases. CDR1 PRHDT and CDR2 FYEKMQ come from the germline V gene (reference sequence). J lost 3 bases, V lost 2 bases, and 9 bases had no gene match. The CDR3 length is 17 residues. CDR3 sequence reads: CASSLNLAGAGTDTQYF. Here the CDR3 DNA reads TGTGCCAGCAGCTTAAATTTAGCGGGGGCTGGGACAGATACGCAGTATTTT.

The gene calls are TRBV5-1 and TRBJ2-1; 11 positions agree with TRBD2. The ends lost 3 bases at V and 8 bases at J; junction bases unmatched: 10. The CDR3 has 16 amino acids. The germline gives CDR1 SGHRS, CDR2 YFSETQ. CDR3 nucleotide sequence: TGCGCCAGCAGCTGGGGGACTAGCGGAATTCTTGATGAGCAGTTCTTC. Its protein product is CASSWGTSGILDEQFF.